A selection of T cell receptor beta chains follows, all from one sample in a study of T-cell reconstitution after alpha-beta-depleted transplantation in children. TCRdb redid the calling of the PCR reads with MiXCR, one entry per CDR3 protein. The sample shows about 90,000 distinct CDR3 sequences, 7.5% to 9.5% of them seen only once. The material was PBMCs from the stem cell graft donor, obtained from the stem cell graft. The receptors were sampled from a human donor who donated a stem cell graft to a child with congenital amegakaryocytic thrombocytopenia. The CDR3 runs from the conserved cysteine through the conserved F or W. The D gene is left open where the match is weak. The listing skips clone size in some rows; elsewhere it reads once, few, many or a size class.

D	V	size	J	CDR3	DNA
NA	TRBV12-3/TRBV12-4	many	TRBJ2-1	CASSTSLNEQFF	TGTGCCAGCAGTACCTCTCTCAATGAGCAGTTCTTC
NA	TRBV5-1	many	TRBJ2-3	CASSLALDFDTQYF	TGCGCCAGCAGCTTGGCCTTAGACTTCGATACGCAGTATTTT
NA	TRBV9	many	TRBJ2-3	CASSVAGQYTDTQYF	TGTGCCAGCAGCGTAGCCGGACAGTACACAGATACGCAGTATTTT
TRBD1	TRBV18	many	TRBJ2-7	CASSTGNREQYF	TGTGCCAGCTCGACAGGGAATCGCGAGCAGTACTTC
NA	TRBV7-2	many	TRBJ2-5	CASSLGFGPHQETQYF	TGTGCCAGCAGCTTAGGCTTTGGGCCTCACCAAGAGACCCAGTACTTC
TRBD2	TRBV27	many	TRBJ2-7	CASSPRLAGEFSGQYF	TGTGCCAGCAGTCCACGACTAGCGGGGGAATTTTCGGGCCAGTACTTC
TRBD1	TRBV12-3/TRBV12-4	many	TRBJ1-5	CASSSGTGENQPQHF	TGTGCCAGCAGTTCCGGGACAGGGGAGAATCAGCCCCAGCATTTT
NA	TRBV7-2	many	TRBJ2-5	CASSLLGRGGEETQYF	TGTGCCAGCAGCTTATTAGGGAGAGGGGGGGAAGAGACCCAGTACTTC
NA	TRBV28	few	TRBJ2-7	CASSFGSAGSYEQYF	TGTGCCAGCAGTTTCGGGAGTGCGGGCTCCTACGAGCAGTACTTC
NA	TRBV4-1	NA	TRBJ1-1	CASSKREDGNTEAFF	TGCGCCAGCAGCAAAAGGGAGGACGGTAATACTGAAGCTTTCTTT
NA	TRBV5-1	few	TRBJ1-4	CASSTAQGRELFF	TGCGCCAGCAGCACCGCGCAGGGTCGGGAACTGTTTTTT
TRBD1	TRBV20-1	many	TRBJ2-5	CSATPGDRAEETQYF	TGCAGTGCTACACCTGGGGACAGGGCCGAGGAGACCCAGTACTTC
TRBD2	TRBV29-1	few	TRBJ2-1	CSVERRGARLF	TGCAGCGTTGAGAGGCGGGGGGCCCGCCTCTTC
TRBD1	TRBV20-1	NA	TRBJ1-5	CSAIPGDSLNQPQHF	TGCAGTGCTATCCCGGGGGACAGCCTCAATCAGCCCCAGCATTTT
NA	TRBV3-1	few	TRBJ1-1	CASSQDSYTEAFF	TGTGCCAGCAGCCAAGACAGTTACACTGAAGCTTTCTTT
TRBD1	TRBV27	many	TRBJ2-1	CASSFRTGSSYNEQFF	TGTGCCAGCAGTTTTCGGACAGGGAGCTCCTACAATGAGCAGTTCTTC
NA	TRBV3-1	many	TRBJ2-7	CASSQDRQSVEQYF	TGTGCCAGCAGCCAAGATCGGCAGTCCGTCGAGCAGTACTTC
TRBD1	TRBV20-1	NA	TRBJ1-3	CSAKATGQGLATGNTIYF	TGCAGTGCCAAAGCTACGGGACAGGGGCTGGCAACTGGAAACACCATATATTTT
NA	TRBV7-9	many	TRBJ2-4	CASSPSPPIAKNIQYF	TGTGCCAGCAGCCCGTCTCCCCCTATAGCCAAAAACATTCAGTACTTC
TRBD2	TRBV5-1	many	TRBJ2-1	CASSGGLAGLPENEQFF	TGCGCCAGCAGCGGGGGACTAGCGGGGCTTCCGGAGAATGAGCAGTTCTTC
TRBD1	TRBV12-3/TRBV12-4	many	TRBJ1-4	CASSLGQGSEKLFF	TGTGCCAGCAGTTTGGGACAGGGGAGCGAAAAACTGTTTTTT
NA	TRBV7-8	many	TRBJ1-1	CASSPRVQGIDTEAFF	TGTGCCAGCAGCCCACGGGTGCAGGGGATCGACACTGAAGCTTTCTTT
NA	TRBV4-3	NA	TRBJ2-2	CASSQDPLTGELFF	TGCGCCAGCAGCCAAGATCCGCTCACCGGGGAGCTGTTTTTT
NA	TRBV5-6	many	TRBJ1-1	CASSTVAGERAFF	TGTGCCAGCAGCACGGTAGCAGGGGAACGAGCTTTCTTT
NA	TRBV5-5	many	TRBJ2-3	CASSSGTRQDTQYF	TGTGCCAGCAGCTCCGGGACCAGGCAGGATACGCAGTATTTT
TRBD1	TRBV7-9	many	TRBJ2-2	CASNSGTGFRTGELFF	TGTGCCAGCAACTCCGGGACAGGGTTTCGAACCGGGGAGCTGTTTTTT
NA	TRBV7-2	many	TRBJ2-1	CASSLWRYNEQFF	TGTGCCAGCAGCTTGTGGAGGTACAATGAGCAGTTCTTC
TRBD1	TRBV12-3/TRBV12-4	many	TRBJ1-6	CASSLPQGLTVNSPLHF	TGTGCCAGCAGTTTACCACAGGGGCTTACCGTTAATTCACCCCTCCACTTT
TRBD1	TRBV28	many	TRBJ2-3	CASSNFPAQGQGVDTQYF	TGTGCCAGCAGCAACTTTCCTGCCCAGGGACAGGGGGTAGATACGCAGTATTTT
NA	TRBV12-3/TRBV12-4	many	TRBJ2-3	CASSLGAAGLGQYF	TGTGCCAGCAGTTTGGGTGCAGCCGGTCTGGGGCAGTATTTT
NA	TRBV5-5	NA	TRBJ2-2	CASSSRSYTGELFF	TGTGCCAGCAGCAGCCGTTCCTACACCGGGGAGCTGTTTTTT
TRBD1	TRBV29-1	many	TRBJ2-2	CSSRQGSTGELFF	TGCAGCAGCCGACAGGGAAGCACCGGGGAGCTGTTTTTT
NA	TRBV7-2	few	TRBJ2-3	CASSLVLDTTDTQYF	TGTGCCAGCAGCTTAGTTCTGGACACCACAGATACGCAGTATTTT
NA	TRBV15	many	TRBJ2-1	CATSRAPSAHEQFF	TGTGCCACCAGCAGAGCCCCATCGGCCCATGAGCAGTTCTTC
TRBD1	TRBV3-1	many	TRBJ1-1	CASSLLRPGQANTEAFF	TGTGCCAGCAGCCTGCTGAGACCGGGACAGGCGAACACTGAAGCTTTCTTT
TRBD2	TRBV6-5	few	TRBJ2-3	CASSSPLAGASTDTQYF	TGTGCCAGCAGTTCCCCTCTAGCGGGAGCGAGCACAGATACGCAGTATTTT
TRBD1	TRBV20-1	many	TRBJ2-4	CSTRYGDRDDIQYF	TGCAGTACCCGCTATGGGGACAGGGATGACATTCAGTACTTC
TRBD2	TRBV7-6	NA	TRBJ2-3	CASSRGGVTDTQYF	TGTGCCAGCAGCCGGGGGGGCGTCACAGATACGCAGTATTTT
NA	TRBV7-2	many	TRBJ1-1	CASSLGSTSTEAFF	TGTGCCAGCAGCTTGGGGTCGACGAGCACTGAAGCTTTCTTT
NA	TRBV20-1	many	TRBJ2-3	CSARVPDTQYF	TGCAGTGCTAGAGTCCCAGATACGCAGTATTTT
TRBD2	TRBV7-2	many	TRBJ2-7	CASSEGLAVAYEQYF	TGTGCCAGCAGCGAGGGACTAGCGGTAGCTTATGAGCAGTACTTC
NA	TRBV20-1	many	TRBJ2-1	CSVGGGPDFRGSYNEQFF	TGCAGTGTAGGAGGGGGACCTGACTTTCGAGGGTCCTACAATGAGCAGTTCTTC
NA	TRBV20-1	many	TRBJ2-5	CSARDGRGEGETQYF	TGCAGTGCTAGAGATGGAAGAGGGGAAGGCGAGACCCAGTACTTC
NA	TRBV20-1	NA	TRBJ2-3	CSARRGLTTDTQYF	TGCAGTGCTAGACGAGGACTAACCACAGATACGCAGTATTTT
TRBD2	TRBV7-2	many	TRBJ2-1	CASSLALSGGGQFF	TGTGCCAGCAGCTTAGCGCTAAGCGGGGGAGGGCAGTTCTTC
NA	TRBV6-2/TRBV6-3	many	TRBJ2-6	CASSYWEPGANVLTF	TGTGCCAGCAGTTACTGGGAGCCTGGGGCCAACGTCCTGACTTTC
NA	TRBV15	many	TRBJ1-5	CATSRDVYSSNQPQHF	TGTGCCACCAGCAGAGACGTCTATTCCAGTAATCAGCCCCAGCATTTT
NA	TRBV7-9	many	TRBJ2-7	CASSLVAGQVEQYF	TGTGCCAGCAGCTTAGTGGCGGGCCAGGTCGAGCAGTACTTC
NA	TRBV12-3/TRBV12-4	many	TRBJ2-7	CASRKDRDNPYEQYF	TGTGCCAGCAGGAAAGACCGGGACAACCCCTACGAGCAGTACTTC
NA	TRBV28	many	TRBJ2-7	CASSFIPGPYEQYF	TGTGCCAGCAGTTTTATCCCCGGTCCCTACGAGCAGTACTTC
TRBD2	TRBV12-3/TRBV12-4	many	TRBJ2-1	CASSGTSGNYEQFF	TGTGCCAGCAGCGGGACTAGCGGGAACTATGAGCAGTTCTTC
NA	TRBV5-1	many	TRBJ1-1	CASSLAIMNTEAFF	TGCGCCAGCAGCTTGGCCATTATGAACACTGAAGCTTTCTTT
NA	TRBV12-3/TRBV12-4	many	TRBJ2-3	CASSLGVQRRAGDTQYF	TGTGCCAGCAGTTTAGGGGTCCAGCGGAGGGCGGGAGATACGCAGTATTTT
TRBD1	TRBV5-1	many	TRBJ1-1	CASSLAGTGGFVNTEAFF	TGCGCCAGCAGCCTCGCCGGGACAGGGGGCTTTGTGAACACTGAAGCTTTCTTT
TRBD1	TRBV5-1	many	TRBJ1-1	CASSLEGGYTEAFF	TGCGCCAGCAGCTTGGAAGGGGGCTACACTGAAGCTTTCTTT
NA	TRBV9	many	TRBJ1-1	CASSVATHNTEAFF	TGTGCCAGCAGCGTAGCTACGCATAACACTGAAGCTTTCTTT
NA	TRBV7-2	many	TRBJ1-4	CASSLRRGGREKLFF	TGTGCCAGCAGCTTACGTCGAGGGGGTAGAGAAAAACTGTTTTTT